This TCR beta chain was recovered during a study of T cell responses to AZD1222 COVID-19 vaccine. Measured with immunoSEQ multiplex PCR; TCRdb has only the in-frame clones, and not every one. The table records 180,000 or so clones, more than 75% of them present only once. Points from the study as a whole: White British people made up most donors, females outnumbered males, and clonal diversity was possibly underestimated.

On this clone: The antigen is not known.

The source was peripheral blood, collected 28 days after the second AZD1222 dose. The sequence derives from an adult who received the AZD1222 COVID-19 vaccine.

The CDR3 reads CASSTRLAGGVTSSYNEQFF. The CDR3 DNA is TGTGCCAGCAGCACCCGACTAGCGGGAGGGGTAACGAGCTCCTACAATGAGCAGTTCTTC. The chain has TRBV7-8 and TRBJ2-1; 14 nucleotides agree with TRBD2. The CDR3 loop spans 20 amino acids. In germline, CDR1 is SGHVS, CDR2 FQNEAQ. V shed 5 bases and J 0 bases; nucleotides not matched to a gene: 12.